Sequencing of this TCR beta chain was carried out in a study of cytomegalovirus exposure and HLA in healthy donors. With regard to this clone: Its target is not known.

Study outcomes and limitations: TCR beta chains associated with HLA were, in a later analysis, more clonally expanded than equally common others.

Germline-derived CDR1 and CDR2 are MDHEN and SYDVKM. The V and J ends lost 1 base and 3 bases respectively, with 19 bases between them. The CDR3 is 17 residues long. With 60 Vbeta and 13 Jbeta primers, the PCR was carried out. Sequencing used immunoSEQ multiplex PCR; TCRdb keeps in-frame clones, though not all of them. Altogether 60,000 or so clones are present, 77% being singletons, with the ten largest covering around 2.4%. Sequencing used PBMCs. V and J are TRBV28 and TRBJ2-7; weak D call: TRBD2 (6 bases). The sequence was collected from a female donor in good health and CMV-seronegative. The DNA of the CDR3 is TGTGCCAGCAGTTTATTGGATGTCGGGGGAAGTTACTACGAGCAGTACTTC. It specifies CASSLLDVGGSYYEQYF. The full variable domain, with the rest looked up from reference TRBV28 and TRBJ2-7, is DVKVTQSSRYLVKRTGEKVFLECVQDMDHENMFWYRQDPGLGLRLIYFSYDVKMKEKGDIPEGYSVSREKKERFSLILESASTNQTSMYLCASSLLDVGGSYYEQYFGPGTRLTVT.